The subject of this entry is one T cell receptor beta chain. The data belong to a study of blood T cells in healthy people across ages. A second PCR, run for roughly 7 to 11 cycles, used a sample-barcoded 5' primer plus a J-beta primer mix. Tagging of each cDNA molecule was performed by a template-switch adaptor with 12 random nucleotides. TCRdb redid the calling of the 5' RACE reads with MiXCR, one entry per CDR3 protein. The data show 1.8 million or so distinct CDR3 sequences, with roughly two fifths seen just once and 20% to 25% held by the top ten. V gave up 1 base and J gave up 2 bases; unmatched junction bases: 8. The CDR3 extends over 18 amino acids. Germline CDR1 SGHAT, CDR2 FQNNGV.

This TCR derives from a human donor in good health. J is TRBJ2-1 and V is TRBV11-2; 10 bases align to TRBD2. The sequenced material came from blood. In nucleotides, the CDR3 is TGTGCCAGCAGCTTAGGAGCGGGGGGGATCCTCACCTACAATGAGCAGTTCTTC. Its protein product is CASSLGAGGILTYNEQFF.